The entry below describes one TCR beta chain. No antigen is known for it. Generated by immunoSEQ multiplex PCR, the TCRdb table keeps only in-frame clones and is missing some. The repertoire holds some 50,000 clones, with roughly nine tenths as singletons. The entry originates in a study of PD-L1 blockade in urothelial cancer. Looking at the study overall: The number of prior chemotherapy regimens per patient was 0 to 3. Treatment start was followed by blood analysis at 3 weeks (second dose) and again at 6 weeks. A median blood sample held about 140,000 T cells and tens of thousands of unique TCRs. Whole-study findings and limits: Patients who had durable benefit saw their tumor-associated blood clones expand more at 3 weeks.

This sample's time point: pretreatment peripheral blood. This clonotype was sampled from an older woman with urothelial cancer. Here the sequenced sample was PBMCs, taken around atezolizumab (anti-PD-L1) treatment.

The CDR3: CAISESGRNYGYTF. The CDR3, as DNA: TGTGCCATCAGTGAGTCCGGGAGAAACTATGGCTACACCTTC. The chain employs TRBV10-3 and TRBJ1-2; D is undetermined. The CDR3 consists of 14 residues. CDR1 and CDR2 from the germline V gene are ENHRY and SYGVKD. Deletions cut 0 bases from V and 2 bases from J, with 7 bases between.